This T cell receptor beta chain was sequenced during a study of blood T cell repertoires in COVID-19. Study background: Both acute and convalescent COVID-19 samples were obtained from the United States, Italy and Spain.

V lost 6 bases to trimming and J lost 5 bases; unmatched junction nucleotides: 6. The CDR3 sequence is 15 residues long. The germline V gene encodes CDR1 MDHEN and CDR2 SYDVKM. Sequencing used immunoSEQ multiplex PCR; TCRdb keeps in-frame clones, though not all of them. The sample shows about 150,000 clones, over 65% of them seen only once. The clonotype was recovered from a woman between 45 and 60 years old who had recovered from COVID-19. The V gene is TRBV28, the J gene TRBJ2-2, with 10 bases lining up with TRBD2. The sample was PBMCs or T cells enriched from blood (not recorded which). CDR3 coding DNA: TGTGCCAGCAGCACTAGCGGGGAGGTAACCGGGGAGCTGTTTTTT. It encodes CASSTSGEVTGELFF.